The 3 T cell receptor beta chains given below trace back to one sample, sequenced in a study of beta chain features in type 1 diabetes. What was sequenced were expressed TCRB transcripts, since all of the isolated RNA had been reverse transcribed. TCRdb's table, derived via immunoSEQ multiplex PCR, lists solely in-frame clones and lacks some. The table shows around 400,000 clones, with roughly 16% occurring only once. Sequenced material: naive CD4+ T cells from blood. The receptors stem from a woman under 30 in good health.

This clone has just a few counts. The CDR3 loop is CAWNAGTDTQYF. DNA for the CDR3: TGTGCCTGGAACGCAGGGACAGATACGCAGTATTTT. The J gene is TRBJ2-3, the V gene TRBV30; a possible D gene is TRBD1 (5 bases). The germline V gene encodes CDR1 GTSNPN and CDR2 SVGIG (reference sequence). The CDR3 is 12 amino acids. Trimming took off 4 bases at V and 3 bases at J, with 8 bases between the two ends.

The chain joins TRBV29-1 to TRBJ2-2; 8 bases agree with TRBD1. V gave up 5 bases and J gave up 7 bases; unmatched junction bases: 6. The germline gives CDR1 SQVTM, CDR2 ANQGSEA. This CDR3 comprises 13 residues. For the CDR3, the DNA is TGCAGCGTTTCCAGGGGGCGCGACGGGGAGCTGTTTTTT. Translated: CSVSRGRDGELFF.

This clone came up a few times. J is TRBJ2-7 and V is TRBV7-9; no firm D call. The CDR3 spans 14 residues. V was clipped by 0 bases and J by 0 bases, with 6 bases between them. Germline values: CDR1 SEHNR, CDR2 FQNEAQ (reference sequence). CDR3 bases: TGTGCCAGCAGCTTAGCGGCAATCTCCTACGAGCAGTACTTC. Residues: CASSLAAISYEQYF.